These 21 T cell receptor beta chains share one sample of origin, sequenced in a study of Ad26.COV2.S vaccination and SARS-CoV-2 variants (dated by TCRdb to about 2021). Taken with the paper, the label for treatment or condition translates to: about 20 received Ad26.COV2.S at low or high dose, single or two shots; about 5 received placebo; per-sample allocation not given. Repertoires of vaccine and placebo recipients were sequenced from samples taken on day 63 after the first injection. Receptor amplification or capture employed the immunoSEQ multiplex PCR assay. TCRdb's version of the immuneACCESS table is confined to in-frame rearrangements and falls short of the full clone set. An unresolved V gene accounts for under half of the shortfall where checked; the remainder is of unknown origin. The sample data list 350,000 to 400,000 clones, and approximately 86% of these were observed just once. Of the sample, roughly 3.5% is held by the ten largest clones.

The sample here was peripheral blood, taken in a trial of Ad26.COV2.S vaccine versus placebo. Every receptor here comes from a person between 18 and 60 years old who received the Ad26.COV2.S COVID-19 vaccine or a placebo.

V is TRBV4-1 and J is TRBJ1-5; the D gene is possibly TRBD1 (5 bases). The CDR3 has 18 residues. V lost 3 bases and J 2 bases, leaving 20 bases between the germline ends. Germline V gene lookup returns CDR1 MGHRA and CDR2 YSYEKL. Here the CDR3 reads CASSHPRGDGRGNQPQHF. DNA of the CDR3: TGCGCCAGCAGCCACCCAAGGGGCGATGGACGGGGCAATCAGCCCCAGCATTTT.

This rearrangement joins TRBV7-6 to TRBJ2-2, with D maybe TRBD1 (6 bases). Trimming removed 3 bases at V and 4 bases at J, with 9 bases between. Germline V gives CDR1 SGHVS, CDR2 FNYEAQ. This CDR3 is 14 amino acids long. The CDR3 loop is CASSFGQLTGELFF. The CDR3 DNA follows: TGTGCCAGCAGCTTTGGACAGCTCACCGGGGAGCTGTTTTTT.

The chain uses TRBV5-6 and TRBJ1-4; D is unclear. The CDR3 is made up of 13 amino acids. The germline V gene has CDR1 SGHDT and CDR2 YYEEEE. The V end was cut by 0 bases, the J end by 5 bases, with 5 bases between. The CDR3 spells CASSLVPNEKLFF. CDR3 DNA: TGTGCCAGCAGCTTGGTGCCCAATGAAAAACTGTTTTTT.

In this sample, this clone turned up a few times. The rearrangement joins TRBV4-3 to TRBJ2-3; 11 bases align to TRBD2. J lost 1 base, V lost 2 bases, and 8 bases had no gene match. The CDR3 totals 18 residues. Germline-derived CDR1 and CDR2 are LGHNA and YSLEER. For the CDR3, the DNA is TGCGCCAGCAGCCAAAACCCAACGACTAGCGGGGGCACAGATACGCAGTATTTT. It is translated as CASSQNPTTSGGTDTQYF.

V usage is TRBV6-6 and J usage is TRBJ1-2; D not resolved. V was cut by 5 bases and J by 4 bases, with 11 bases left in between. CDR1 and CDR2 from the germline V gene are MNHNY and SVGAGI (reference sequence). CDR3 length equals 13 residues. CDR3 nucleotides: TGTGCCAGCAGTCCCCACGTATTCTATGGCTACACCTTC. Its protein product is CASSPHVFYGYTF.

The CDR3 DNA follows: TGCGCCAGCAGCTTGTCGGGCTTGGGAGGCTACACCTTC. The encoded protein is CASSLSGLGGYTF. V gene TRBV5-1 combines with J gene TRBJ1-2; D gene uncertain. The CDR3 has 13 amino acids. Germline loops: CDR1 SGHRS, CDR2 YFSETQ. V lost 1 base and J 8 bases, leaving 12 bases between the germline ends.

The J gene is TRBJ1-1, the V gene TRBV6-2 or TRBV6-3; the D is unclear. Germline V gene sequence: CDR1 MNHEY, CDR2 SVGEGT. Deletions cut 2 bases from V and 1 base from J, with 5 bases between. The CDR3 sequence is 13 residues long. CDR3 sequence (DNA): TGTGCCAGCAGTTACCGACCGAACACTGAAGCTTTCTTT. Amino acids: CASSYRPNTEAFF.

V is TRBV6-6 and J is TRBJ2-7; D uncertain. V gave up 3 bases and J gave up 7 bases, with 10 bases separating them. The CDR3 has 12 amino acids. Germline CDR1 and CDR2: MNHNY and SVGAGI (reference sequence). CDR3 in DNA: TGTGCCAGCAGTTATTCGATGGGGGAGCAGTACTTC. Amino acid sequence: CASSYSMGEQYF.

This clone was seen a few times. The chain uses TRBV5-1 and TRBJ2-3, with 13 bases lining up with TRBD2. Trimming cost V 3 bases and J 2 bases; bases outside gene matches: 3. This CDR3 comprises 16 residues. The germline CDR1 and CDR2 sequences are SGHRS and YFSETQ. The DNA for the CDR3 is TGCGCCAGCAGCTGGACTAGCGGGGGCTACACAGATACGCAGTATTTT. This encodes CASSWTSGGYTDTQYF.

About this clone itself: The sample has other DNA sequences that encode this CDR3 too. This chain connects TRBV25-1 to TRBJ1-2; possible D gene TRBD1, 5 bases. Trimming took off 1 base at V and 6 bases at J, with 18 bases between the two ends. Germline CDR1 MGHDK, CDR2 SYGVNS. The CDR3 runs 16 residues. In DNA form, the CDR3 reads TGTGCCAGCAGTGAATTGGGTAAAGGGACGGGTGATGGCTACACCTTC. As protein: CASSELGKGTGDGYTF.

The J gene is TRBJ1-4, the V gene TRBV2; D gene uncertain. With 7 bases removed from V and 8 bases from J, the gap between germline ends came to 8 bases. The CDR3 has 11 amino acids. CDR1 SNHLY and CDR2 FYNNEI come from the germline V gene. Written as DNA, the CDR3 is TGTGCCAGCACCCGAAAGGAAAAACTGTTTTTT. Protein: CASTRKEKLFF. Drawing the rest from reference TRBV2 and TRBJ1-4, the complete variable domain is EPEVTQTPSHQVTQMGQEVILRCVPISNHLYFYWYRQILGQKVEFLVSFYNNEISEKSEIFDDQFSVERPDGSNFTLKIRSTKLEDSAMYFCASTRKEKLFFGSGTQLSVL.

The chain couples TRBV6-5 to TRBJ2-6; the D gene is possibly TRBD1 (6 bases). The germline gives CDR1 MNHEY, CDR2 SVGAGI. The CDR3 loop spans 15 amino acids. Trimming pared 5 bases from V and 0 bases from J, leaving 8 bases between. The CDR3: CASSIGGSGANVLTF. In DNA, the CDR3 is TGTGCCAGCAGTATAGGGGGCTCTGGGGCCAACGTCCTGACTTTC.

The chain recombines TRBV7-8 with TRBJ1-1, with 8 bases that match TRBD1. Per germline, CDR1 SGHVS and CDR2 FQNEAQ. J lost 7 bases, V lost 5 bases, and 9 bases had no gene match. This CDR3 region has 14 residues. The CDR3 sequence is CASSPRTGIDEAFF. As DNA, the CDR3 is TGTGCCAGCAGCCCCCGGACAGGGATCGATGAAGCTTTCTTT.

The genes are TRBV7-8 and TRBJ1-1; no clear D gene. V was pared by 1 base and J by 1 base, with 19 bases between. Germline CDR1 and CDR2: SGHVS and FQNEAQ. The CDR3 loop spans 18 amino acids. CDR3 amino acids: CASSLGRALTAKNTEAFF. The DNA for the CDR3 is TGTGCCAGCAGCTTAGGGAGGGCCCTTACCGCGAAGAACACTGAAGCTTTCTTT.

This clone was detected a few times. The chain combines TRBV19 with TRBJ1-6; perhaps TRBD1 as D (5 bases). The CDR3 consists of 15 residues. Germline loops: CDR1 LNHDA, CDR2 SQIVND (reference sequence). Trimming left V 2 bases short and J 8 bases short, with 13 bases between. This CDR3 reads CASSIPGEGDSPLHF. Written as DNA, the CDR3 is TGTGCCAGTAGTATACCGGGCGAAGGGGATTCACCCCTCCACTTT.

This chain's CDR3 is CASSIPTATSGSTDTQYF. The CDR3 coding sequence is TGTGCCAGCAGCATTCCAACTGCGACTAGCGGTAGCACAGATACGCAGTATTTT. The chain is built from TRBV7-9 and TRBJ2-3; 9 bases match TRBD2. Germline-derived CDR1 and CDR2 are SEHNR and FQNEAQ (reference sequence). Trimming at V came to 5 bases and at J to 0 bases, leaving 12 bases not matched to a gene. The CDR3 totals 18 residues.

V and J are TRBV5-1 and TRBJ1-1; possibly TRBD1 for D (6 bases). The CDR3 runs 13 residues. The V end lost 4 bases, the J end lost 7 bases, and 14 bases lay between the germline ends. Germline lookup yields CDR1 SGHRS and CDR2 YFSETQ. The CDR3 region has the DNA TGCGCCAGCAGCCGTAACAGGGATAATGAAGCTTTCTTT. Translation: CASSRNRDNEAFF.

The chain employs TRBV19 and TRBJ1-2; tentatively, D is TRBD1 (6 bases). The germline gives CDR1 LNHDA, CDR2 SQIVND (reference sequence). V dropped 5 bases and J dropped 3 bases, with 10 bases sitting between them. CDR3 size: 13 residues. CDR3 sequence (DNA): TGTGCCAGTAGTTTTACAGGGTACTATGGCTACACCTTC. Protein product: CASSFTGYYGYTF.

This clone was observed once. The J gene is TRBJ1-1, the V gene TRBV11-2; D is possibly TRBD1 (5 bases). The CDR3 contains 13 residues. CDR1 and CDR2 (germline): SGHAT, FQNNGV. The V end was cut by 5 bases, the J end by 7 bases, with 14 bases between. CDR3 residues: CASSLTREFEAFF. Written as DNA, the CDR3 is TGTGCCAGCAGCCTAACCAGGGAGTTTGAAGCTTTCTTT. The full variable domain, its missing parts supplied by reference TRBV11-2 and TRBJ1-1, is EAGVAQSPRYKIIEKRQSVAFWCNPISGHATLYWYQQILGQGPKLLIQFQNNGVVDDSQLPKDRFSAERLKGVDSTLKIQPAKLEDSAVYLCASSLTREFEAFFGQGTRLTVV.

The gene calls are TRBV6-2 or TRBV6-3 and TRBJ1-2, with a tentative D call TRBD1 (6 bases). In germline, CDR1 is MNHEY, CDR2 SVGEGT. CDR3 length: 14 amino acids. Trimming removed 4 bases from V and 7 bases from J, with 16 bases in between. The CDR3 region has the DNA TGTGCCAGCAGTTCCTTTGCAGGGGACTTTGGCTACACCTTC. This gives the protein CASSSFAGDFGYTF.

The V and J genes are TRBV6-5 and TRBJ1-5; 8 bases are a match to TRBD1. From germline, CDR1 is MNHEY and CDR2 SVGAGI. J gave up 10 bases and V 1 base, and 9 bases lay outside the gene matches. There are 15 residues in the CDR3. In DNA form, the CDR3 reads TGTGCCAGCAGTTACTACGGACAGGGCATCTATCCCCAGCATTTT. Translation: CASSYYGQGIYPQHF.